This T cell receptor (beta chain) was found in a study of cytomegalovirus exposure and HLA in healthy donors. CDR1 and CDR2 from the germline V gene are SQVTM and ANQGSEA. This CDR3 is built from 12 residues. V was clipped by 7 bases and J by 6 bases, with 16 bases between them. Both 60 Vbeta primers and 13 Jbeta primers went into the PCR. The data were produced by immunoSEQ multiplex PCR, yet TCRdb's version contains in-frame clones alone and is incomplete. The data hold 90,000 to 110,000 clones, with 12% observed a single time. This clone was observed a handful of times. The chain employs TRBV29-1 and TRBJ2-7; D is perhaps TRBD1 (6 bases). The source of this sequence is a man in his forties in good health and CMV-seropositive. Sequenced: PBMCs. For the CDR3, the DNA is TGCAGCGCCAGACGGCGAGGGGGCGAGCAGTACTTC. Encoded protein: CSARRRGGEQYF.